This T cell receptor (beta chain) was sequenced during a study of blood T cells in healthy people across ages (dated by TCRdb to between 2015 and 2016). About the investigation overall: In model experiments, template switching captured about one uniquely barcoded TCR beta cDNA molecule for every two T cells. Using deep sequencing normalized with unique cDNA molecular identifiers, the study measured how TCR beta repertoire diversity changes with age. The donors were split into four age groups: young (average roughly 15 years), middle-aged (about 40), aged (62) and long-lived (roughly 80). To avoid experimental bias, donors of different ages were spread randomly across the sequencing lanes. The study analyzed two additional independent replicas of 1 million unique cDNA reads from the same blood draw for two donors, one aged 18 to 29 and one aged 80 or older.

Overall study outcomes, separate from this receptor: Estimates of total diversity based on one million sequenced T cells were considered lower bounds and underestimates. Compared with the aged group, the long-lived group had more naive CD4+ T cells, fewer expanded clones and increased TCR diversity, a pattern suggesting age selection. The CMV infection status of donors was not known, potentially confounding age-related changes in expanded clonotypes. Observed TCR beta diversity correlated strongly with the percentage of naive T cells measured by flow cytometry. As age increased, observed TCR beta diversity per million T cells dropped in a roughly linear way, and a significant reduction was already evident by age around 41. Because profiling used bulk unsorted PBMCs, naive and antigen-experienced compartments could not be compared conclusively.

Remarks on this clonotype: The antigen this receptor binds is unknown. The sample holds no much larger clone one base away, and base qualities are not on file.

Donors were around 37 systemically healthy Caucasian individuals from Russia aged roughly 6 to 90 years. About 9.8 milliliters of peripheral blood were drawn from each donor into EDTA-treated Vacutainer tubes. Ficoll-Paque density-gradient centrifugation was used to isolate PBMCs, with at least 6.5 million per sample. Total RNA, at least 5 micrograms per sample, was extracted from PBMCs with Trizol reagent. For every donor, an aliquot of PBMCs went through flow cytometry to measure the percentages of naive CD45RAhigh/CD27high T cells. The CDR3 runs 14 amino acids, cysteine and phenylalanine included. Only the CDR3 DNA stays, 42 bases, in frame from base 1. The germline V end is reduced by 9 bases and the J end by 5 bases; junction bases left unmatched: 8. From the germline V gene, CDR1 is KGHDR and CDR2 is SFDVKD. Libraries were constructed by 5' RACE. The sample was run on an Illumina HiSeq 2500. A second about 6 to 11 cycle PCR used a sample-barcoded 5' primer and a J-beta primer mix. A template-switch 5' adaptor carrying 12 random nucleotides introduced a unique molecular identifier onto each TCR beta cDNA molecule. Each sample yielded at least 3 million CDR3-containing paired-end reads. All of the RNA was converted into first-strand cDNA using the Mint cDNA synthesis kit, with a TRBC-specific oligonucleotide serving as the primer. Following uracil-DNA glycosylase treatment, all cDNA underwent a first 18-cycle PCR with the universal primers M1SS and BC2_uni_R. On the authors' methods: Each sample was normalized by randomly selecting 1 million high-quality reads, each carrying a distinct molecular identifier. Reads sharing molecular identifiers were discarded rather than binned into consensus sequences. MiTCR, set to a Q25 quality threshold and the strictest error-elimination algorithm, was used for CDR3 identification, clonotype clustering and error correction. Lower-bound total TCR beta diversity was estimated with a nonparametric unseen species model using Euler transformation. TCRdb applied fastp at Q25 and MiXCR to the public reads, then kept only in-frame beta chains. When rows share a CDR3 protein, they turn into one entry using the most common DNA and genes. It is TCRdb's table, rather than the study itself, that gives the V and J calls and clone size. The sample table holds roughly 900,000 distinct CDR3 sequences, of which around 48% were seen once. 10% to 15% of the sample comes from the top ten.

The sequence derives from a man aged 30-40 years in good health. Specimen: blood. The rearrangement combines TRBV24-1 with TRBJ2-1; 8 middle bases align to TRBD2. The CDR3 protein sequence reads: CATRTGGPNNEQFF. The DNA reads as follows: TGTGCCACCCGGACGGGGGGGCCCAACAATGAGCAGTTCTTC.